Below, 13 T cell receptor beta chains from the same sample are listed, as sequenced in a study of T cells after yellow fever vaccination. Each CDR3 protein gets one entry after TCRdb re-called the 5' RACE reads with MiXCR. The profile shows around 340,000 distinct CDR3 sequences, 8.7% of them singletons. The sequencing here drew on PBMCs, taken on the day of the first yellow fever vaccination. Every receptor here comes from a man between 18 and 35 years old who received the YFV17D yellow fever vaccine.

The chain links TRBV5-1 to TRBJ2-5, with D tentatively TRBD1 (6 bases). The CDR3 extends over 15 amino acids. Germline loops: CDR1 SGHRS, CDR2 YFSETQ. V lost 2 bases, J lost 5 bases, and 16 bases lay in between. CDR3 nucleotide sequence: TGCGCCAGCAGCTTACCCACAGGGTCTGGGGAGACCCAGTACTTC. Translating it yields CASSLPTGSGETQYF.

This clonotype was detected only a few times. This chain links TRBV7-2 with TRBJ2-1; 14 bases line up with TRBD2. Germline V lookup: CDR1 SGHTA, CDR2 FQGNSA. Trimming at V came to 8 bases and at J to 7 bases, leaving 7 bases not matched to a gene. The CDR3 extends over 15 amino acids. As DNA, the CDR3 is TGTGCCAGCCGCCTGACTAGCGGGGGGGCAAATGAGCAGTTCTTC. Translated, it gives CASRLTSGGANEQFF.

The chain carries TRBV5-6 and TRBJ1-1; D is uncertain. CDR1 and CDR2 (germline): SGHDT, YYEEEE. The CDR3 totals 13 residues. V was shortened by 4 bases and J by 5 bases, with 12 bases between the two germline ends. CDR3 loop: CASSLGRWTEAFF. The CDR3 region has the DNA TGTGCCAGCAGCCTAGGGCGATGGACTGAAGCTTTCTTT.

This clonotype appeared a few times. The rearrangement links TRBV9 to TRBJ1-2; no reliable D call. Germline V gene data show CDR1 as SGDLS and CDR2 as YYNGEE. V was cut by 0 bases and J by 3 bases, with 9 bases left in between. This CDR3 spans 14 amino acids. The CDR3 protein is CASSVESTYYGYTF. The CDR3 DNA reads as TGTGCCAGCAGCGTAGAATCGACATACTATGGCTACACCTTC.

This clonotype was counted ten times or more. CDR3 coding DNA: TGCGCCAGCAGTCCTCGACTAGCGGGGGGGCCAAATACGCAGTATTTT. Protein product: CASSPRLAGGPNTQYF. This chain uses TRBV5-1 with TRBJ2-3; 14 positions match TRBD2. CDR3 size: 16 residues. Germline lookup yields CDR1 SGHRS and CDR2 YFSETQ. The V gene end was trimmed by 5 bases and the J gene end by 7 bases; junction bases not matched to a gene: 9.

This clonotype was counted only a few times. The CDR3 bases are TGCGCCAGCAGTGCGGCAGGGCGCTACAATGAGCAGTTCTTC. Translation: CASSAAGRYNEQFF. The chain joins TRBV10-1 to TRBJ2-1; D may be TRBD1 (5 bases). V was shortened by 4 bases and J by 3 bases, with 10 bases between the two germline ends. The germline gives CDR1 WNHNN, CDR2 SYGVQD (reference sequence). The CDR3 contains 14 residues.

This clonotype was recorded at least ten times. This chain links TRBV12-3 or TRBV12-4 with TRBJ2-1; unclear D gene. The V and J ends lost 1 base and 9 bases respectively, with 10 bases between them. The CDR3 totals 13 residues. The CDR3 is CASSLVIAFEQFF. CDR3 sequence (DNA): TGTGCCAGCAGTTTAGTCATAGCTTTTGAGCAGTTCTTC.

This clonotype was counted a few times. The CDR3 DNA is TGCAGTGCTAGAGCAGGGGGCTCTGGCACCGGGGAGCTGTTTTTT. This sequence encodes CSARAGGSGTGELFF. This chain connects TRBV20-1 to TRBJ2-2, with TRBD1 matching 8 bases. The germline gives CDR1 DFQATT, CDR2 SNEGSKA (reference sequence). The trim removed 1 base at V and 4 bases at J, leaving 5 bases unmatched. This CDR3 has 15 amino acids.

This clonotype appeared a few times. The chain couples TRBV28 to TRBJ2-5, with TRBD1 matching 9 bases. The V and J ends lost 4 bases and 3 bases, in that order; junction bases with no gene match: 6. The CDR3 has 15 amino acids. Germline V gene data show CDR1 as MDHEN and CDR2 as SYDVKM. This CDR3 is CASSYRDREEETQYF. DNA of the CDR3: TGTGCCAGCAGTTACCGGGACAGGGAGGAAGAGACCCAGTACTTC.

The gene calls are TRBV9 and TRBJ2-7; 10 bases match TRBD1. Germline V gene lookup returns CDR1 SGDLS and CDR2 YYNGEE. V lost 4 bases, J lost 0 bases, and 13 bases stayed unmatched. CDR3 size: 18 residues. CDR3 in amino acids: CASSPRDRGPPFSYEQYV. CDR3 sequence (DNA): TGTGCCAGCAGCCCCAGAGACAGGGGGCCTCCCTTCTCCTACGAGCAGTACGTC.

The chain joins TRBV12-3 or TRBV12-4 to TRBJ1-4; 7 positions agree with TRBD1. After removal of 5 bases from V and 2 bases from J, the junction contained 5 bases not matched to a gene. The CDR3 is 15 amino acids. As DNA, the CDR3 is TGTGCCAGCAGTCAACAGGGGTCGACTAATGAAAAACTGTTTTTT. Amino acids: CASSQQGSTNEKLFF.

This rearrangement joins TRBV13 to TRBJ2-1; TRBD2 matches 11 bases. V gave up 4 bases and J gave up 4 bases; unmatched junction bases: 12. The CDR3 runs 18 residues. The germline CDR1 and CDR2 sequences are PRHDT and FYEKMQ (reference sequence). The chain's CDR3 is CASSWAEASGGLYNEQFF. In DNA, the CDR3 is TGTGCCAGCAGCTGGGCGGAGGCTAGCGGGGGGCTGTACAATGAGCAGTTCTTC.

This clonotype was found a few times. The chain uses TRBV7-2 and TRBJ2-1; 12 nucleotides agree with TRBD1. This CDR3 region has 14 residues. J lost 8 bases, V lost 5 bases, and 4 bases had no gene match. Germline V gene sequence: CDR1 SGHTA, CDR2 FQGNSA. For the CDR3, the DNA is TGTGCCAGCAGCGGGACAGGGGGCAGGGATGAGCAGTTCTTC. Translating it yields CASSGTGGRDEQFF.